The 11 T cell receptor beta chains reported below all come from one sample, sequenced in a study of T-cell reconstitution after alpha-beta-depleted transplantation in children. Unique molecular identifiers were used to barcode this TCRbeta library. In TCRdb, the PCR reads were re-called with MiXCR into one record per CDR3 protein. The sample lists around 120,000 distinct CDR3 sequences; 20% to 25% were seen once. The material was PBMCs, mostly from graft donor cells, obtained 180 days after TCRalphabeta/CD19-depleted stem cell transplant. Receptor source: a male patient between 2 and 10 years old who had a stem cell transplant for chronic granulomatous disease, so the T cells may come from the graft donor.

This rearrangement joins TRBV20-1 to TRBJ2-6; D is possibly TRBD1 (5 bases). V was clipped by 4 bases and J by 1 base, with 8 bases between them. Per germline, CDR1 DFQATT and CDR2 SNEGSKA (reference sequence). The CDR3 loop spans 14 amino acids. Here the CDR3 DNA reads TGCAGTGCTAAGCAGGGTTCTGGGGCCAACGTCCTGACTTTC. Translating gives CSAKQGSGANVLTF.

This clonotype was seen only a few times. The chain uses TRBV12-3 or TRBV12-4 and TRBJ2-7, with D perhaps matching TRBD1 (5 bases). The CDR3 runs 11 residues. Trimming left V 7 bases short and J 7 bases short, with 11 bases between. The CDR3 sequence is CASTLGLEQYF. DNA for the CDR3: TGTGCCAGCACCCTGGGGCTGGAGCAGTACTTC.

The chain uses TRBV7-2 and TRBJ2-5; no clear D gene. Germline V gives CDR1 SGHTA, CDR2 FQGNSA. The CDR3 consists of 15 residues. With 3 bases removed from V and 3 bases from J, the gap between germline ends came to 14 bases. This CDR3 reads CASSLGTILKETQYF. In DNA form, the CDR3 reads TGTGCCAGCAGCTTGGGCACCATTTTAAAAGAGACCCAGTACTTC.

This clonotype has a single count. The chain uses TRBV29-1 and TRBJ1-1; no definite D call. The CDR3 runs to 14 residues. The germline V gene has CDR1 SQVTM and CDR2 ANQGSEA. V was pared by 5 bases and J by 0 bases, with 13 bases between. The CDR3 DNA follows: TGCAGCGTTCCCACGGACCGTATGAACACTGAAGCTTTCTTT. Its translation: CSVPTDRMNTEAFF. The variable domain in full, completed from reference TRBV29-1 and TRBJ1-1, reads SAVISQKPSRDICQRGTSLTIQCQVDSQVTMMFWYRQQPGQSLTLIATANQGSEATYESGFVIDKFPISRPNLTFSTLTVSNMSPEDSSIYLCSVPTDRMNTEAFFGQGTRLTVV.

The genes are TRBV10-3 and TRBJ2-1; 10 bases are a match to TRBD2. The CDR3 totals 18 residues. The trim removed 4 bases at V and 5 bases at J, leaving 14 bases unmatched. Per the germline V gene, CDR1 is ENHRY and CDR2 is SYGVKD. The CDR3 DNA reads TGTGCCATCAGTGTGACGAGCGGGGGGGTACAGGGCCACAATGAGCAGTTCTTC. Translated: CAISVTSGGVQGHNEQFF.

In nucleotides, the CDR3 is TGTGCCAGCAGTCTCTACCTTTACAATGAGCAGTTCTTC. The encoded protein is CASSLYLYNEQFF. This chain uses TRBV12-3 or TRBV12-4 with TRBJ2-1; D ambiguous. The CDR3 spans 13 residues. Trimming shortened V by 5 bases and J by 4 bases, and 9 bases separated the two germline ends.

This chain joins TRBV20-1 and TRBJ1-6; tentatively, D is TRBD1 (6 bases). CDR3 size: 12 residues. Trimming left V 2 bases short and J 8 bases short, with 7 bases between. Germline V gene sequence: CDR1 DFQATT, CDR2 SNEGSKA (reference sequence). The CDR3 bases are TGCAGTGCTAGAAGGGGGGATTCACCCCTCCACTTT. Protein: CSARRGDSPLHF.

In this sample, this clonotype turned up a few times. The chain recombines TRBV20-1 with TRBJ1-2; D ambiguous. This CDR3 region has 11 residues. Germline loops: CDR1 DFQATT, CDR2 SNEGSKA (reference sequence). The ends were cut back, 6 bases at V and 7 bases at J, with 12 bases in the middle. The CDR3 region has the DNA TGCAGTGCCAAGGGTTTCTCTGGCTACACCTTC. This codes for CSAKGFSGYTF.

This clonotype was seen repeatedly, ten times or more. The chain joins TRBV15 to TRBJ2-5, with TRBD2 matching over 10 bases. J gave up 5 bases and V 0 bases, and 12 bases lay outside the gene matches. The CDR3 runs 18 residues. Germline assignment: CDR1 LNHNV and CDR2 YYDKDF (reference sequence). The CDR3 loop is CATSRDFLASGSGETQYF. In DNA, the CDR3 is TGTGCCACCAGCAGAGATTTCCTAGCTAGCGGGAGCGGGGAGACCCAGTACTTC. Supplemented by reference TRBV15 and TRBJ2-5, the full variable domain reads DAMVIQNPRYQVTQFGKPVTLSCSQTLNHNVMYWYQQKSSQAPKLLFHYYDKDFNNEADTPDNFQSRRPNTSFCFLDIRSPGLGDTAMYLCATSRDFLASGSGETQYFGPGTRLLVL.

This clonotype was detected many times. This chain connects TRBV2 to TRBJ2-1; TRBD1 matches at 8 bases. The length of the CDR3 is 15 residues. Germline loops: CDR1 SNHLY, CDR2 FYNNEI. Germline trimming cut 3 bases from V and 6 bases from J; bases unmatched to any gene: 7. The DNA for the CDR3 is TGTGCCAGCAGTGAGGAGGACAGGGCTATCAATGAGCAGTTCTTC. Its protein product is CASSEEDRAINEQFF.

The chain uses TRBV4-2 and TRBJ2-7; TRBD1 is a possible D gene (6 bases). V lost 4 bases, J lost 3 bases, and 25 bases lay in between. CDR3 length equals 18 residues. Germline assignment: CDR1 LGHNA and CDR2 YNFKEQ. This CDR3 is CASSRGTFEDLNYYEQYF. The CDR3 nucleotides are TGTGCCAGCAGCCGTGGGACATTTGAGGACCTTAACTACTACGAGCAGTACTTC.